Shown below are 14 T cell receptor beta chains from a single sample sequenced in a study of blood T cell repertoires in COVID-19. TCRdb keeps only in-frame clones here, not all; method: immunoSEQ multiplex PCR. The sample lists roughly 130,000 clones, about 83% occurring once. The sequenced sample consisted of peripheral blood. Receptor source: a man aged 45-65 years with acute or convalescent COVID-19.

The J gene is TRBJ2-3, the V gene TRBV6-2 or TRBV6-3; 13 bases fit TRBD2. CDR1 and CDR2 (germline): MNHEY, SVGEGT. Trimming took 5 bases from V and 7 from J; bases not matched to a gene: 6. This CDR3 spans 15 amino acids. Written as DNA, the CDR3 is TGTGCCAGCAGTCAACTAGCGGGGGGGCCATATACGCAGTATTTT. Amino acids: CASSQLAGGPYTQYF.

CDR3 amino acids: CASSVPLRTDTQYF. Here the CDR3 DNA reads TGTGCCAGCAGCGTTCCTCTTCGCACAGATACGCAGTATTTT. This rearrangement joins TRBV9 to TRBJ2-3; no clear D. Trimming cost V 2 bases and J 1 base, with 8 bases left between them. The CDR3 extends over 14 amino acids. CDR1 is SGDLS and CDR2 is YYNGEE in the germline V gene.

This clone has only one observation. V and J are TRBV29-1 and TRBJ1-2; 7 positions match TRBD1. The CDR3 consists of 14 residues. Germline V gives CDR1 SQVTM, CDR2 ANQGSEA. V was pared by 5 bases and J by 2 bases, with 8 bases of the junction left unmatched. Here the CDR3 DNA reads TGCAGCGTTCGCAGGGGGGACGGGAACTATGGCTACACCTTC. This sequence encodes CSVRRGDGNYGYTF.

This chain connects TRBV10-3 to TRBJ2-5; maybe TRBD1 (6 bases). Germline V CDR1 and CDR2: ENHRY, SYGVKD. This CDR3 spans 15 amino acids. Trimming left V 3 bases short and J 0 bases short, with 11 bases between. Written as DNA, the CDR3 is TGTGCCATCAGTGACAGGACAGTGTACCAAGAGACCCAGTACTTC. It encodes CAISDRTVYQETQYF.

The J gene is TRBJ2-2, the V gene TRBV6-2 or TRBV6-3, with D hard to call. The V end was cut by 4 bases, the J end by 0 bases, with 9 bases between. The CDR3 extends over 15 amino acids. Per germline, CDR1 MNHEY and CDR2 SVGEGT. The CDR3 DNA reads TGTGCCAGCAGTTCGACTCCCCCGAACACCGGGGAGCTGTTTTTT. Translating it yields CASSSTPPNTGELFF.

The CDR3 DNA is TGTGCCAGCAGCGGGGGACTCGTCATAAGCACAGATACGCAGTATTTT. Protein sequence: CASSGGLVISTDTQYF. The gene calls are TRBV9 and TRBJ2-3, with D tentatively TRBD2 (6 bases). The CDR3 extends over 16 amino acids. Germline values: CDR1 SGDLS, CDR2 YYNGEE. The V end lost 3 bases, the J end lost 0 bases, and 14 bases lay between the germline ends. The full variable domain, completed using reference TRBV9 and TRBJ2-3, is DSGVTQTPKHLITATGQRVTLRCSPRSGDLSVYWYQQSLDQGLQFLIQYYNGEERAKGNILERFSAQQFPDLHSELNLSSLELGDSALYFCASSGGLVISTDTQYFGPGTRLTVL.

The J gene is TRBJ1-2, the V gene TRBV2, with D possibly TRBD1 on 5 matching bases. CDR1 and CDR2 from the germline V gene are SNHLY and FYNNEI. The CDR3 contains 13 residues. V lost 7 bases and J lost 6, with 15 bases in between. CDR3: CASNLGPADGYTF. The CDR3 coding sequence is TGTGCCAGCAATTTGGGGCCGGCGGATGGCTACACCTTC. Supplemented by reference TRBV2 and TRBJ1-2, the full variable domain reads EPEVTQTPSHQVTQMGQEVILRCVPISNHLYFYWYRQILGQKVEFLVSFYNNEISEKSEIFDDQFSVERPDGSNFTLKIRSTKLEDSAMYFCASNLGPADGYTFGSGTRLTVV.

This sequence joins TRBV4-1 and TRBJ2-4, with 12 bases that match TRBD2. This CDR3 is built from 16 residues. The ends lost 6 bases at V and 6 bases at J; junction bases unmatched: 9. CDR1 is MGHRA, CDR2 YSYEKL, per germline. In DNA, the CDR3 is TGCGCCAGCAGTAGGCTAGCGGGGGGGCCGGGAAACATTCAGTACTTC. This encodes CASSRLAGGPGNIQYF.

The chain carries TRBV5-1 and TRBJ2-1, with 10 bases that match TRBD1. Germline V gene lookup returns CDR1 SGHRS and CDR2 YFSETQ. The CDR3 is 15 amino acids. The V segment lost 4 bases and the J segment 9 bases; nucleotides outside the gene matches: 10. The CDR3 coding sequence is TGCGCCAGCAGCGACGGACAGGGGGTCTCTACTGAGCAGTTCTTC. Encoded protein: CASSDGQGVSTEQFF.

The chain uses TRBV5-1 and TRBJ1-5, with TRBD1 matching 7 bases. This CDR3 region has 14 residues. The junction had 4 bases not matched to a gene; V was cut back by 4 bases and J by 3 bases. CDR1 is SGHRS, CDR2 YFSETQ, per germline. The CDR3 bases are TGCGCCAGCAGCCCACAGGGGTCCAATCAGCCCCAGCATTTT. Its protein is CASSPQGSNQPQHF.

The chain joins TRBV29-1 to TRBJ1-4; TRBD1 agrees at 10 bases. Germline V gene data show CDR1 as SQVTM and CDR2 as ANQGSEA. This CDR3 region has 15 residues. V shed 7 bases, J shed 4 bases, and the junction held 9 bases outside the gene matches. In DNA, the CDR3 is TGCAGCGCCCTAGACAGGGGGCGAGGTAATGAAAAACTGTTTTTT. This translates into CSALDRGRGNEKLFF.

The chain carries TRBV2 and TRBJ1-1; a possible D gene is TRBD1 (5 bases). This CDR3 comprises 13 residues. Trimming cost V 6 bases and J 4 bases, with 12 bases left between them. Germline V gives CDR1 SNHLY, CDR2 FYNNEI. CDR3 sequence: CASRTGDGTEAFF. In DNA form, the CDR3 reads TGTGCCAGCAGAACAGGCGATGGCACTGAAGCTTTCTTT.

V and J are TRBV9 and TRBJ1-1; D is perhaps TRBD1 (6 bases). Germline assignment: CDR1 SGDLS and CDR2 YYNGEE. The CDR3 spans 15 residues. V shed 4 bases and J shed 4 bases, with 17 bases lying between them. In DNA, the CDR3 is TGTGCCAGCAGCCCGCCAGGGGTGAGGGGCACTGAAGCTTTCTTT. Amino acid sequence: CASSPPGVRGTEAFF. Complete variable domain (other parts from reference TRBV9 and TRBJ1-1): DSGVTQTPKHLITATGQRVTLRCSPRSGDLSVYWYQQSLDQGLQFLIQYYNGEERAKGNILERFSAQQFPDLHSELNLSSLELGDSALYFCASSPPGVRGTEAFFGQGTRLTVV.

This clone was observed a handful of times. The chain joins TRBV5-6 to TRBJ2-3; 9 bases line up with TRBD2. The CDR3 runs 17 residues. V lost 1 base to trimming and J lost 2 bases; unmatched junction nucleotides: 8. CDR1 is SGHDT and CDR2 is YYEEEE in the germline V gene. The CDR3 region is CASSLLVAGVTTDTQYF. For the CDR3, the DNA is TGTGCCAGCAGCTTGTTGGTAGCGGGAGTCACCACAGATACGCAGTATTTT.